Listed below are T cell receptor beta chains from one sample, sequenced in a study of T cell repertoires in aging, cancer and after chemotherapy. TCRdb re-analysed the multiplex PCR reads in MiXCR, keeping a single row per CDR3 protein. The repertoire holds about 11,000 distinct CDR3 sequences, with roughly two fifths as singletons. Sequenced input: blood. These receptor sequences come from a human donor in good health. Both conserved end residues are part of each CDR3. A D gene is named only where the DNA matches it firmly. For some rows the clone size is stated as once, few or many, or as a class when expanded; others skip it.

j_gene,abundance,v_gene,d_gene,CDR3aa,CDR3nt
TRBJ2-7,NA,TRBV28,TRBD1,CASRLGGDRDYEQYF,TGTGCCAGCAGACTAGGCGGGGACAGGGATTACGAGCAGTACTTC
TRBJ2-3,NA,TRBV6-5,NA,CASSSRGQGTDTQYF,TGTGCCAGCAGCTCTAGAGGGCAGGGTACAGATACGCAGTATTTT
TRBJ2-2,NA,TRBV28,TRBD1,CASSHRDRVPGELFF,TGTGCCAGCAGTCACCGGGACAGGGTACCAGGGGAGCTGTTTTTT
TRBJ1-2,few,TRBV6-5,NA,CASSSGQPYYGYTF,TGTGCCAGCAGTTCCGGACAGCCATACTATGGCTACACCTTC
TRBJ1-2,NA,TRBV20-1,TRBD1,CSARDRVRGYTF,TGCAGTGCCCGAGACAGGGTTCGTGGCTACACCTTC
TRBJ1-1,NA,TRBV6-5,NA,CASSYPPPGAEAFF,TGTGCCAGCAGTTACCCTCCCCCCGGGGCTGAAGCTTTCTTT
TRBJ1-2,NA,TRBV7-2,NA,CASSLEDGGYGYTF,TGTGCCAGCAGCTTAGAGGACGGGGGATATGGCTACACCTTC
TRBJ2-7,few,TRBV30,NA,CAWDTSYEQYF,TGTGCCTGGGACACCTCCTACGAGCAGTACTTC
TRBJ1-1,once,TRBV30,NA,CARKEGRTEAFF,TGTGCCCGGAAGGAGGGGAGGACTGAAGCTTTCTTT
TRBJ1-3,once,TRBV15,NA,CATTKDRLGNTIYF,TGTGCCACCACCAAAGACAGGCTTGGAAACACCATATATTTT
TRBJ1-2,NA,TRBV6-5,NA,CASSYLGQGVSYTF,TGTGCCAGCAGTTATCTTGGTCAGGGTGTGAGCTACACCTTC
TRBJ1-6,medium-sized,TRBV29-1,TRBD1,CSVQDRDYNSPLHF,TGCAGCGTGCAGGACAGGGACTATAATTCACCCCTCCACTTT